This T cell receptor beta chain was sequenced in a study of blood T cell repertoires in COVID-19. The germline V and J ends were trimmed by 2 bases and 0 bases, with 4 bases remaining between them. CDR3 size: 12 residues. Germline CDR1 reads SQVTM; CDR2 reads ANQGSEA. Assay: immunoSEQ multiplex PCR; the TCRdb copy retains only in-frame clones and omits some. The sample includes hundreds of thousands of clones, around nine tenths of them seen just once. This TCR was sampled from a woman in her 70s with COVID-19, enrolled during active disease. The specimen was peripheral blood. The chain recombines TRBV29-1 with TRBJ1-2; D remains unclear. The CDR3 DNA is TGCAGCGTTGAAACACCTAACTATGGCTACACCTTC. It encodes CSVETPNYGYTF.